This TCR beta chain was documented in a study of blood T cell repertoires in COVID-19. Overall study: T cells, B-cell-depleted T cells, or PBMCs provided the cDNA or gDNA that served as material.

This clone has just one count. Study members were between 18 and 89 years old and lived in 24 US regions. In assigning cohorts, the study relied on participant-reported clinical history. The CDR3 extends over 13 amino acids. Per the germline V gene, CDR1 is MDHEN and CDR2 is SYDVKM. Trimming removed 5 bases from V and 5 bases from J, with 9 bases in between. The authors' processing: Using reference gene primer amplification, nucleated cell counts were estimated. Some clones are missing from TCRdb's copy, which holds only in-frame ones; the method was immunoSEQ multiplex PCR. From that table come the V and J calls and clone size; the DNA was used to work out D and trimming. Of some 210,000 clones detected, around 82% appear once; the ten largest clones hold approximately 4.3%.

The sample was PBMCs or T cells enriched from blood (not recorded which). This sequence was found in a man aged 25 to 40 with acute COVID-19. This chain links TRBV28 with TRBJ2-2, with D possibly TRBD2 on 5 matching bases. Here the CDR3 reads CASSNRGTGELFF. Here the CDR3 DNA reads TGTGCCAGCAGTAACCGGGGAACCGGGGAGCTGTTTTTT. The full variable domain, its missing parts supplied by reference TRBV28 and TRBJ2-2, is DVKVTQSSRYLVKRTGEKVFLECVQDMDHENMFWYRQDPGLGLRLIYFSYDVKMKEKGDIPEGYSVSREKKERFSLILESASTNQTSMYLCASSNRGTGELFFGEGSRLTVL.